A selection of T cell receptor beta chains follows, all from one sample in a study of T cell responses to AZD1222 COVID-19 vaccine. TCRdb's table, derived via immunoSEQ multiplex PCR, lists solely in-frame clones and lacks some. The sample shows about 140,000 clones, about 82% of them seen only once. Sample: peripheral blood, taken 28 days after the second AZD1222 dose. The origin of the receptors is an adult who received the AZD1222 COVID-19 vaccine. The CDR3 runs from the conserved cysteine through the conserved F or W. Each record gives: J gene, D gene, clone size, V gene, CDR3 DNA, CDR3 protein. A D gene is named only where the DNA matches it firmly. The size entry is marked missing in some rows and otherwise reads once, few, many or a size class.

j_gene: TRBJ1-6
d_gene: TRBD1
abundance: -
v_gene: TRBV14
CDR3nt: TGTGCCAGCAGCCGATTAGGACAGGGTGGTAATTCACCCCTCCACTTT
CDR3aa: CASSRLGQGGNSPLHF

j_gene: TRBJ2-7
d_gene: -
abundance: -
v_gene: TRBV2
CDR3nt: TGTGCCAGCAGTGAGCGTCGTTACGAGCAGTACTTC
CDR3aa: CASSERRYEQYF

j_gene: TRBJ1-2
d_gene: TRBD1
abundance: -
v_gene: TRBV3-1/TRBV3-2
CDR3nt: TGTGCCAGCGGACAGGACTATGGCTACACCTTC
CDR3aa: CASGQDYGYTF

j_gene: TRBJ1-4
d_gene: -
abundance: few
v_gene: TRBV6-6
CDR3nt: TGTGCCAGCAGTTCTGATGTAACTAATGAAAAACTGTTTTTT
CDR3aa: CASSSDVTNEKLFF

j_gene: TRBJ2-7
d_gene: -
abundance: -
v_gene: TRBV7-9
CDR3nt: TGTGCCAGCAGCCCTGATGTTGGGTTTCACGAGCAGTACTTC
CDR3aa: CASSPDVGFHEQYF

j_gene: TRBJ2-1
d_gene: -
abundance: -
v_gene: TRBV15
CDR3nt: TGTGCCACCAGCAGAGGGGGCGCTAACAATGAGCAGTTCTTC
CDR3aa: CATSRGGANNEQFF

j_gene: TRBJ2-7
d_gene: -
abundance: -
v_gene: TRBV20-1
CDR3nt: TGCAGTGCTAGTCATTTCGCCTCCTACGAGCAGTACTTC
CDR3aa: CSASHFASYEQYF

j_gene: TRBJ2-1
d_gene: TRBD2
abundance: once
v_gene: TRBV27
CDR3nt: TGTGCCAGCAGTTATTTGGGACTAGCGGCCCACAATGAGCAGTTCTTC
CDR3aa: CASSYLGLAAHNEQFF

j_gene: TRBJ2-7
d_gene: -
abundance: -
v_gene: TRBV27
CDR3nt: TGTGCCAGCAAAACCAGAAGTACCTACGAGCAGTACTTC
CDR3aa: CASKTRSTYEQYF

j_gene: TRBJ1-2
d_gene: TRBD1
abundance: -
v_gene: TRBV5-4
CDR3nt: TGTGCCAGCAGCTTGGAGACAGGGGGGTTTGGCTACACCTTC
CDR3aa: CASSLETGGFGYTF

j_gene: TRBJ2-3
d_gene: -
abundance: -
v_gene: TRBV29-1
CDR3nt: TGCAGCGTTAAAAGTCAGGGAGGCACAGATACGCAGTATTTT
CDR3aa: CSVKSQGGTDTQYF

j_gene: TRBJ2-7
d_gene: TRBD1
abundance: -
v_gene: TRBV6-5
CDR3nt: TGTGCCAGCGGTACTTACAGGGGGGCCTACGAGCAGTACTTC
CDR3aa: CASGTYRGAYEQYF

j_gene: TRBJ2-1
d_gene: -
abundance: -
v_gene: TRBV11-3
CDR3nt: TGTGCCAGCAGCTTTAAAACCGGGACTGAGCCCCCCAATGAGCAGTTCTTC
CDR3aa: CASSFKTGTEPPNEQFF

j_gene: TRBJ2-5
d_gene: -
abundance: -
v_gene: TRBV12-5
CDR3nt: TGTGCTAGTGGTTTGGGTCGAGGGTACCAAGAGACCCAGTACTTC
CDR3aa: CASGLGRGYQETQYF

j_gene: TRBJ2-5
d_gene: TRBD1
abundance: few
v_gene: TRBV18
CDR3nt: TGTGCCAGCTCACCGGAAGGACAGGGCGCGACCCAGTACTTC
CDR3aa: CASSPEGQGATQYF

j_gene: TRBJ1-2
d_gene: -
abundance: -
v_gene: TRBV11-2
CDR3nt: TGTGCCAGCAGCCTCGGCGGGACATACTATGGCTACACCTTC
CDR3aa: CASSLGGTYYGYTF

j_gene: TRBJ2-3
d_gene: -
abundance: -
v_gene: TRBV5-1
CDR3nt: TGCGCCAGCAGCTCGGTGGAGGGGGGAATTAGCACAGATACGCAGTATTTT
CDR3aa: CASSSVEGGISTDTQYF

j_gene: TRBJ1-2
d_gene: TRBD1
abundance: -
v_gene: TRBV19
CDR3nt: TGTGCCAGTAGTGTCACCGGGACAGGGGGCGGCTATGGCTACACCTTC
CDR3aa: CASSVTGTGGGYGYTF

j_gene: TRBJ2-2
d_gene: TRBD1
abundance: few
v_gene: TRBV13
CDR3nt: TGTGCCAGCAGCGGGGACAGCACCGGGGAGCTGTTTTTT
CDR3aa: CASSGDSTGELFF

j_gene: TRBJ2-3
d_gene: -
abundance: -
v_gene: TRBV10-3
CDR3nt: TGTGCCATCAGTTCAAGGGGGACTATCGCAGATACGCAGTATTTT
CDR3aa: CAISSRGTIADTQYF

j_gene: TRBJ2-7
d_gene: -
abundance: -
v_gene: TRBV21-1
CDR3nt: TGTGCCAGCAGGGGGACGACCAAAAGCTCCTACGAGCAGTACTTC
CDR3aa: CASRGTTKSSYEQYF

j_gene: TRBJ2-1
d_gene: -
abundance: -
v_gene: TRBV24-1
CDR3nt: TGTGCCACCAGTGATCTCAATGAGCAGTTCTTC
CDR3aa: CATSDLNEQFF